Presented here are 4 T cell receptor beta chains from one specimen sequenced in a study of PD-1 blockade in classical Hodgkin lymphoma. Time point described: cycle 4 day 1 (C4D1), after more than five weeks of nivolumab. All patients experienced relapse after autologous stem cell transplantation, and brentuximab vedotin exposure was variable. TCRdb keeps only in-frame clones here, not all; method: immunoSEQ multiplex PCR. This table has approximately 52,000 clones, about 89% appearing once. The sequenced sample was peripheral blood mononuclear cells (PBMCs), obtained before the fourth cycle of nivolumab. Receptors were obtained from a human donor with classical Hodgkin lymphoma.

This clone has a single count. The chain uses TRBV21-1 and TRBJ1-5; the D call in the table, TRBD1, was not verified against the DNA. TRBV21-1 is designated a pseudogene. This CDR3 region has 17 residues. This CDR3 reads CASSKAGERGPHQPQHF. In DNA form, the CDR3 reads TGTGCCAGCAGCAAAGCAGGTGAAAGGGGGCCTCATCAGCCCCAGCATTTT.

The genes are TRBV7-9 and TRBJ2-3; weak D call: TRBD1 (5 bases). The CDR3 length is 16 residues. CDR1 and CDR2 from the germline V gene are SEHNR and FQNEAQ (reference sequence). Between the trimmed V and J ends, which lost 5 bases and 2 bases, there was a span of 17 bases. The CDR3 loop is CASSPQGGSITDTQYF. Here the CDR3 DNA reads TGTGCCAGCAGCCCGCAGGGTGGTTCGATCACAGATACGCAGTATTTT.

The rearrangement joins TRBV2 to TRBJ2-5; possibly TRBD1 or TRBD2 for D (5 bases each). Germline V CDR1 and CDR2: SNHLY, FYNNEI. Between the trimmed V and J ends, which lost 10 bases and 5 bases, there was a span of 20 bases. The CDR3 extends over 14 amino acids. The CDR3 is CANSVTRGGETQYF. In nucleotides, the CDR3 is TGTGCCAACAGCGTCACTAGGGGCGGGGAGACCCAGTACTTC.

This chain joins TRBV5-4 and TRBJ2-7, with 10 bases that match TRBD2. CDR1 is SGHNT, CDR2 YYREEE, per germline (reference sequence). There are 14 residues in the CDR3. The V and J ends lost 2 bases and 1 base, in that order; junction bases with no gene match: 0. CDR3 amino acids: CASSLLAGSYEQYF. The DNA for the CDR3 is TGTGCCAGCAGCTTACTAGCGGGGTCCTACGAGCAGTACTTC.